This T cell receptor (beta chain) was sequenced for a study of T cells in Graves' hyperthyroidism and ophthalmopathy. Study-wide results and limits: Ophthalmopathy cases were set apart from stable hyperthyroidism by a 13 V-J model.

The patients, who ranged from 18 to 65 in age, presented with newly diagnosed hyperthyroidism lasting under 2 months. CDR3 length equals 14 residues. Germline V gene lookup returns CDR1 SGHAT and CDR2 FQNNGV. Trimming removed 0 bases from V and 5 bases from J, with 10 bases in between. This clonotype was detected a few times. Its antigen remains unidentified. Given a much more abundant clone one base away, this may be a read error. The conserved phenylalanine or tryptophan is not found at the CDR3 terminus, so this likely reflects a read error. RNA transcripts provided the source from which TCR beta CDR3 regions were amplified. Researchers ran a first-round RT-PCR on the TCR CDR3 using the HTBI primer set. MiXCR, applied by TCRdb to the multiplex PCR reads, yields one record per CDR3 protein. This sample yields 500,000 to 600,000 distinct CDR3 sequences, of which approximately 15% are seen a single time; 15% to 20% belongs to the top ten.

The clonotype was recovered from a young woman with Graves' hyperthyroidism. The rearrangement joins TRBV11-2 to TRBJ2-5, with D possibly TRBD2 on 5 matching bases. Sequenced input: blood. The CDR3 coding sequence is TGTGCCAGCAGCTTAGATGACGGGATCGAGACCCAGTACATC. Translated, it gives CASSLDDGIETQYI.